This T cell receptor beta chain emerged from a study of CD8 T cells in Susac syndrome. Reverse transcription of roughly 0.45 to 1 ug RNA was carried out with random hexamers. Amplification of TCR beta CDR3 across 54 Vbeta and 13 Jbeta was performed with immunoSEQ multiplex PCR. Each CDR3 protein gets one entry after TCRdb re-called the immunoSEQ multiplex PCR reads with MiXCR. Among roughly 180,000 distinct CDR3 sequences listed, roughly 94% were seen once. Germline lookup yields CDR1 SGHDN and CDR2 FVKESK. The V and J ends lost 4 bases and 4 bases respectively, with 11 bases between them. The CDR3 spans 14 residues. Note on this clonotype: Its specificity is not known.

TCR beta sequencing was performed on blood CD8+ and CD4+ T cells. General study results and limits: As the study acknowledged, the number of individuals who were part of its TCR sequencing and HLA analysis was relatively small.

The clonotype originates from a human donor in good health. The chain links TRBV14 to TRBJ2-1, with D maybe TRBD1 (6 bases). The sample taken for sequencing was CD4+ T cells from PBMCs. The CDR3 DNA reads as TGTGCCAGCAGCCTCGGACAGATATACAATGAGCAGTTCTTC. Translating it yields CASSLGQIYNEQFF.